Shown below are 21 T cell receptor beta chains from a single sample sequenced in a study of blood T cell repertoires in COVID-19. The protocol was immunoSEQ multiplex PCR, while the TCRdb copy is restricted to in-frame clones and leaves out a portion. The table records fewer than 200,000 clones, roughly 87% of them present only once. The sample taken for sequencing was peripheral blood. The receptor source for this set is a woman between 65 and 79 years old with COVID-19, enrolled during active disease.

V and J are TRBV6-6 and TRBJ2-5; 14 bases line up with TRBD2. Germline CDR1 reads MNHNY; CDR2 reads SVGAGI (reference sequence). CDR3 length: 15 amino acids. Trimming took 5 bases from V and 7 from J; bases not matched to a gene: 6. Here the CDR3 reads CASSQTSGREGTQYF. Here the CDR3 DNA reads TGTGCCAGCAGTCAGACTAGCGGGAGGGAGGGGACCCAGTACTTC.

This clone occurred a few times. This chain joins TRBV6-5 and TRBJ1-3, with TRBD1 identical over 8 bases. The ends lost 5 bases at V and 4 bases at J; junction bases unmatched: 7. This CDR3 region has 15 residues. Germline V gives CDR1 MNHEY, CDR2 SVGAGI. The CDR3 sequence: CASSPQGAGGNTIYF. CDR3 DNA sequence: TGTGCCAGCAGTCCTCAGGGGGCAGGAGGAAACACCATATATTTT.

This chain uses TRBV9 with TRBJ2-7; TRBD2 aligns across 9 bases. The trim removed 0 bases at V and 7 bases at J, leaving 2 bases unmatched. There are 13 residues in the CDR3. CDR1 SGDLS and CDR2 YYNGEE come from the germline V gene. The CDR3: CASSVVAGVEQYF. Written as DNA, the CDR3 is TGTGCCAGCAGCGTAGTAGCGGGAGTAGAGCAGTACTTC.

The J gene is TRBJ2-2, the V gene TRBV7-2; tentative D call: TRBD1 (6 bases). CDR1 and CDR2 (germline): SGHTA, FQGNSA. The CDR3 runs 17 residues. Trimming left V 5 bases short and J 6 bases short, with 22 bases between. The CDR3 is CASSRASSLRQAGELFF. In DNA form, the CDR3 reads TGTGCCAGCAGCCGTGCCAGCAGCTTAAGACAGGCCGGGGAGCTGTTTTTT.

The CDR3 reads CASSPRGRGTEAFF. The CDR3, as DNA: TGTGCCAGCAGCCCCAGGGGTAGGGGCACTGAAGCTTTCTTT. J is TRBJ1-1 and V is TRBV14, with D possibly being TRBD1 (6 bases). CDR3 length: 14 residues. Trimming cost V 4 bases and J 4 bases, with 13 bases left between them. Germline CDR1 SGHDN, CDR2 FVKESK.

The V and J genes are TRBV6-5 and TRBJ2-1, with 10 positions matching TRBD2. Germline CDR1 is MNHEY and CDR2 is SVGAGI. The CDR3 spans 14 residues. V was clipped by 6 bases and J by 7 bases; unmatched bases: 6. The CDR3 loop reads CASSPGLARNEQFF. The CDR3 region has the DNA TGTGCCAGCAGCCCGGGACTAGCGAGGAATGAGCAGTTCTTC.

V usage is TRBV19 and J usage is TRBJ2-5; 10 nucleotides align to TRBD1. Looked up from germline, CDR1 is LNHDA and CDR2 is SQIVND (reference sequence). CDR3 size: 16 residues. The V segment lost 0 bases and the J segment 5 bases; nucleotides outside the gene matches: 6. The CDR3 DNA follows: TGTGCCAGTAGTATAGAATGGGACAGGGGTAGGGAGACCCAGTACTTC. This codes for CASSIEWDRGRETQYF.

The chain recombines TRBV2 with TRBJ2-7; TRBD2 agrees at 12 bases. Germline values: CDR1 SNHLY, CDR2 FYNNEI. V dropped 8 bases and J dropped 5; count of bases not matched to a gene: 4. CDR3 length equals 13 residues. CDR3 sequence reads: CASEWTSGDEQYF. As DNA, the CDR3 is TGTGCCAGCGAGTGGACTAGCGGGGACGAGCAGTACTTC.

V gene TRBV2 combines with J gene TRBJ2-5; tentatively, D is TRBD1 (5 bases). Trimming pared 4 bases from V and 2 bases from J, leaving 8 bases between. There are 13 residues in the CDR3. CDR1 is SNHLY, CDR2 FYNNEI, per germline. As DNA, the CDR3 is TGTGCCAGCAGTGGGCAGGGACAAGAGACCCAGTACTTC. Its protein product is CASSGQGQETQYF.

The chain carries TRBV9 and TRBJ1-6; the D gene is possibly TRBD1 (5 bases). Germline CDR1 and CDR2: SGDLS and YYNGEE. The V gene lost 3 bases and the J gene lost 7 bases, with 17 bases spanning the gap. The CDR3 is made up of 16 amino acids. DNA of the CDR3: TGTGCCAGCAGCGCGGGGGTGGGGACCAGCAATTCACCCCTCCACTTT. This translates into CASSAGVGTSNSPLHF.

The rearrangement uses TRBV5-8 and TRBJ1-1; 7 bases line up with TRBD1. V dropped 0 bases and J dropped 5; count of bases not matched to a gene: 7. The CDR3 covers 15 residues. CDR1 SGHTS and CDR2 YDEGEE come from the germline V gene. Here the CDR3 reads CASSLATGVGTEAFF. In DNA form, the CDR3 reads TGTGCCAGCAGCTTGGCTACAGGGGTCGGAACTGAAGCTTTCTTT.

The CDR3 bases are TGTGCCAGCAGGCCTCCGCGACAGGGTATCCACGAGCAGTACTTC. Encoded protein: CASRPPRQGIHEQYF. The chain combines TRBV6-5 with TRBJ2-7, with 7 positions matching TRBD1. The CDR3 is 15 amino acids. Germline CDR1 reads MNHEY; CDR2 reads SVGAGI. J lost 5 bases, V lost 6 bases, and 13 bases had no gene match.

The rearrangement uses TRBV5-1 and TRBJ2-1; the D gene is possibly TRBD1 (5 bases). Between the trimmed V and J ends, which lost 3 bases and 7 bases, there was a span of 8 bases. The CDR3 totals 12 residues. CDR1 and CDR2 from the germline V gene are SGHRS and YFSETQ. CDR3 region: CASSSRGNEQFF. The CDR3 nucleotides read TGCGCCAGCAGCTCTAGGGGAAATGAGCAGTTCTTC.

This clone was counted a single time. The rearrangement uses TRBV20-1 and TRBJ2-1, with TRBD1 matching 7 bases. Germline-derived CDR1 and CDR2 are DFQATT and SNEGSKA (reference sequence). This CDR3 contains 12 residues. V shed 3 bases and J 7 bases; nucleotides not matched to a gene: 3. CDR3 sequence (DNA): TGCAGTGCTAGTGGGGACAGAAATGAGCAGTTCTTC. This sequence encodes CSASGDRNEQFF.

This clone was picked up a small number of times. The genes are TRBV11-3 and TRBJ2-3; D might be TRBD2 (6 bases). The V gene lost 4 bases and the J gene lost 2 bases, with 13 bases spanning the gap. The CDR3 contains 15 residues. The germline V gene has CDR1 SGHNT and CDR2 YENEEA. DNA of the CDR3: TGTGCCAGCAGCTCTCGGGAGTATGACACAGATACGCAGTATTTT. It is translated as CASSSREYDTDTQYF.

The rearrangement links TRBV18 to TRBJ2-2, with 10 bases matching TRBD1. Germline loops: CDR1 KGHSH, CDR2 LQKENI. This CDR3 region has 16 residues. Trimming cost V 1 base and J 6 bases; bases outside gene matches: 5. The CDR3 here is CASSPQGQGLSGELFF. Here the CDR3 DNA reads TGTGCCAGCTCACCACAGGGACAGGGGCTCTCCGGGGAGCTGTTTTTT.

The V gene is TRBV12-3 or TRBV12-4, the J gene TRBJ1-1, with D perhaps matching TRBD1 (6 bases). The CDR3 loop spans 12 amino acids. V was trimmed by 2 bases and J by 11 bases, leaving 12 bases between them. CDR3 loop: CASSLSGVQAFF. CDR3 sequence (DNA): TGTGCCAGCAGTTTATCAGGGGTCCAGGCTTTCTTT.

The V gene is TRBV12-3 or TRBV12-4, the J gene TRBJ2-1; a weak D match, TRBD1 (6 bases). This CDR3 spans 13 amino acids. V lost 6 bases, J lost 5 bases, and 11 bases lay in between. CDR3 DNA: TGTGCCAGCAGGATCCAGGGGCACAATGAGCAGTTCTTC. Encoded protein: CASRIQGHNEQFF.

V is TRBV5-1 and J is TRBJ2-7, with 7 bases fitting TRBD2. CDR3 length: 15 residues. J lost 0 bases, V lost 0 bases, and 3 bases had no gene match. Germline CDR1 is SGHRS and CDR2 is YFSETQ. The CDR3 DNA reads TGCGCCAGCAGCTTGGCCGGGACTAACTCCTACGAGCAGTACTTC. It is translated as CASSLAGTNSYEQYF.

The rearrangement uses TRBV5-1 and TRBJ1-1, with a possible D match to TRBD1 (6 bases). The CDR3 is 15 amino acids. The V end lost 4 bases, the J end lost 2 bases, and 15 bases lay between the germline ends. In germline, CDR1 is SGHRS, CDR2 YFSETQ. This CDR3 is CASSRIQGENTEAFF. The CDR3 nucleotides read TGCGCCAGCAGCCGTATACAGGGAGAAAACACTGAAGCTTTCTTT.

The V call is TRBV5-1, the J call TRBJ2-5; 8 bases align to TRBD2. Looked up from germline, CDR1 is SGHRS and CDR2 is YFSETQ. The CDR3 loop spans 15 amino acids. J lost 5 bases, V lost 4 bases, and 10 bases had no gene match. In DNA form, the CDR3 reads TGCGCCAGCAGCATTGGAGCGGGAGTGGGGGAGACCCAGTACTTC. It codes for CASSIGAGVGETQYF.